This T cell receptor (beta chain) appears in the sequencing data of a study of tumor and adjacent non-tumor tissue in lung cancer (dated by TCRdb to 2016 to 2019). Concerning the study at large: The cohort included about a dozen adenocarcinoma, a couple of squamous cell carcinoma and 1 small cell lung cancer patients. The roughly 15 enrolled patients, of whom approximately ten were men and 5 were women, were aged 31 to 76 years and were diagnosed with TNM stage I to III disease. In total, sequencing yielded 125,075,908 productive TCRbeta reads, which works out to an average of approximately 4.1 million reads per sample. The study compared bulk TCRbeta repertoires between lung tumor tissue and matched distant non-tumor lung tissue from fewer than 19 lung cancer patients. For each patient, one tumor sample and one normal lung sample were taken, giving around 30 paired specimens that underwent TCRbeta CDR3 sequencing.

Of note for this clonotype: Its binding antigen is unknown. Nothing much larger sits one base from this clone, and base qualities are not available.

The library was built by means of multiplex PCR. Sequencing relied on an Illumina HiSeq 2500. Following protocols modified from ARM-PCR, the researchers constructed TCRbeta libraries through three rounds of nested PCR with primers (Table S4). PCR products of 200-500 bp were gel-excised and purified with the QIAquick gel extraction kit before sequencing. As for the authors' bioinformatics: Reads were cleaned with Trimmomatic, merged with FLASH into complete CDR3 sequences, and assigned to V(D)J germline segments with MiTCR. Clonal diversity was calculated as the inverse Simpson's index using VDJtools. A read counted as productive if the sequence was in-frame and lacked a premature stop codon. The public reads were run again by TCRdb, first through fastp at Q25 and then through MiXCR, and only productive beta chains were kept. When rows share a CDR3 protein, they turn into one entry using the most common DNA and genes. The V and J calls were not made by the authors but by TCRdb's processing. The sample includes about 140,000 distinct CDR3 sequences, with approximately 66% observed a single time. The top ten constitute roughly 20% of the sample.

RNA was extracted from bulk unsorted tissue and checked for quality with a NanoDrop ND-1000 and an Agilent 2100. All donors had newly diagnosed lung cancer, had not received prior chemotherapy, and were admitted for thoracic surgery in China between August and November 2014. Anyone who had undergone radiotherapy or chemotherapy before, or who had another cancer at the same time, was left out of the study. Surgical tissue pieces of about 1-2.3 cm3 were preserved in RNAlater solution and were kept at -80 degrees C until use. The V and J ends are trimmed by 7 bases and 4 bases, leaving 16 bases between them. The CDR3 numbers 14 residues from cysteine through phenylalanine. Only the CDR3 DNA is retained, 42 bases long and in frame from the first base. The paper's findings and limits, for the study overall: The cohort had only around 14 patients, and the authors noted that larger samples and more detailed clinical data are needed. The sequencing platform is not named in the methods, and unique molecular identifiers are not mentioned. The top 100 clones made up a significantly larger cumulative share of the repertoire in normal lung than in tumor tissue. Significantly higher TCR diversity was found in younger patients, and higher tumor TCR diversity was associated with shorter overall and disease-free survival. Peripheral blood was not sequenced, so blood TCRbeta repertoires in these lung cancer patients were not examined. Tumor tissue showed significantly greater TCR diversity (inverse Simpson) than normal lung tissue (approximately 430 vs 150, P = 0.0075, Mann-Whitney U test).

Material for sequencing was lung tumor tissue. This TCR derives from a man between 60 and 70 years old with small cell lung cancer. The sequence joins TRBV12-3 or TRBV12-4 to TRBJ1-1, with a weak D call of TRBD1 (5 bases match). The nucleotide sequence is given as TGTGCCAGCACCAAAACGGGGGGAGTCACTGAAGCTTTCTTT. It is translated as CASTKTGGVTEAFF.